The next 30 T cell receptor beta chains were all read from a single sample in a study of cytomegalovirus exposure and HLA in healthy donors. The PCR was carried out with 60 Vbeta primers and 13 Jbeta primers. Using immunoSEQ multiplex PCR, the repertoire was profiled, and TCRdb retains in-frame clones only, with some absent. The sample has 120,000 to 150,000 clones, about 82% seen once. Sequenced input: PBMCs. The receptors were gathered from a woman between 35 and 50 years old in good health and CMV-seropositive.

CDR3 loop: CASNKSQRERNTEAFF. In DNA form, the CDR3 reads TGTGCCAGCAACAAAAGTCAACGGGAGCGGAACACTGAAGCTTTCTTT. The chain is built from TRBV21-1 and TRBJ1-1. TRBV21-1 is a known pseudogene. The CDR3 has 16 residues.

This clone was counted once. The chain has TRBV6-1 and TRBJ1-2, with D possibly TRBD1 on 6 matching bases. Trimming cost V 6 bases and J 6 bases, with 17 bases left between them. This CDR3 is built from 14 residues. Germline V gives CDR1 MNHNS, CDR2 SASEGT. The CDR3 nucleotides are TGTGCCAGCAGAGAACAGGGTGTAAAAGATGGCTACACCTTC. As protein: CASREQGVKDGYTF.

The chain couples TRBV5-5 to TRBJ1-2; a possible D gene is TRBD1 (6 bases). CDR1 is SGHKS, CDR2 YYEKEE, per germline (reference sequence). Trimming left V 4 bases short and J 0 bases short, with 10 bases between. The CDR3 consists of 14 residues. CDR3 sequence (DNA): TGTGCCAGCAGCCGGGACATTTCTAACTATGGCTACACCTTC. Residues: CASSRDISNYGYTF.

The chain has TRBV5-1 and TRBJ1-2, with TRBD1 identical over 9 bases. The germline gives CDR1 SGHRS, CDR2 YFSETQ. V lost 4 bases to trimming and J lost 4 bases; unmatched junction nucleotides: 8. The CDR3 length is 15 residues. This chain's CDR3 is CASSMTGGYSYGYTF. The CDR3 DNA reads TGCGCCAGCAGCATGACAGGGGGGTATAGCTATGGCTACACCTTC.

The rearrangement links TRBV19 to TRBJ2-1; D is perhaps TRBD1 (6 bases). The germline V and J ends were trimmed by 4 bases and 10 bases, with 26 bases remaining between them. Looked up from germline, CDR1 is LNHDA and CDR2 is SQIVND (reference sequence). This CDR3 is built from 17 residues. Written as DNA, the CDR3 is TGTGCCAGTAGTAAGGTCCAGGGGCCAACCAGGACTGACGAGCAGTTCTTC. Encoded protein: CASSKVQGPTRTDEQFF.

The chain has TRBV27 and TRBJ1-1, with D possibly being TRBD1 (6 bases). The germline gives CDR1 MNHEY, CDR2 SMNVEV (reference sequence). The CDR3 has 16 amino acids. V was clipped by 4 bases and J by 0 bases, with 15 bases between them. Here the CDR3 DNA reads TGTGCCAGCAGTTATCGGGCAGGGGCCTTGAACACTGAAGCTTTCTTT. It is translated as CASSYRAGALNTEAFF.

V and J are TRBV9 and TRBJ1-4; 9 bases match TRBD1. V lost 3 bases and J lost 5; bases outside the gene matches: 5. The CDR3 length is 15 residues. In germline, CDR1 is SGDLS, CDR2 YYNGEE. The CDR3 region has the DNA TGTGCCAGCAGCGCTGGGGACAGGGAGAATGAAAAACTGTTTTTT. Translated: CASSAGDRENEKLFF.

The rearrangement uses TRBV5-4 and TRBJ2-1, with 7 bases identical to TRBD1. The CDR3 contains 13 residues. V was pared by 7 bases and J by 6 bases, with 7 bases of the junction left unmatched. Germline V CDR1 and CDR2: SGHNT, YYREEE (reference sequence). CDR3 amino acids: CASRDSEPNEQFF. The CDR3 region has the DNA TGTGCCAGCCGGGACAGTGAGCCCAATGAGCAGTTCTTC.

Here the CDR3 reads CASSRNRVVNSPLHF. As DNA, the CDR3 is TGCGCCAGCAGCCGCAACAGGGTTGTGAATTCACCCCTCCACTTT. V usage is TRBV4-3 and J usage is TRBJ1-6; maybe TRBD1 (6 bases). This CDR3 has 15 amino acids. V lost 4 bases and J 7 bases, leaving 14 bases between the germline ends. CDR1 and CDR2 from the germline V gene are LGHNA and YSLEER.

The chain links TRBV6-6 to TRBJ1-1; TRBD1 matches 7 bases. V was clipped by 0 bases and J by 5 bases; unmatched bases: 6. Looked up from germline, CDR1 is MNHNY and CDR2 is SVGAGI (reference sequence). The CDR3 runs to 15 residues. CDR3 residues: CASSYSKRGQTEAFF. In nucleotides, the CDR3 is TGTGCCAGCAGTTACTCGAAAAGGGGGCAAACTGAAGCTTTCTTT.

The chain employs TRBV7-3 and TRBJ1-1; 7 nucleotides align to TRBD1. The germline V gene has CDR1 SGHTA and CDR2 FQGTGA. V was clipped by 5 bases and J by 1 base; unmatched bases: 7. The CDR3 is made up of 15 amino acids. This chain's CDR3 is CASSPGGLSNTEAFF. The CDR3 DNA follows: TGTGCCAGCAGCCCAGGGGGACTTTCGAACACTGAAGCTTTCTTT.

The J gene is TRBJ1-3, the V gene TRBV7-2, with D possibly TRBD1 on 5 matching bases. The CDR3 extends over 17 amino acids. Trimming shortened V by 1 base and J by 0 bases, and 13 bases separated the two germline ends. Germline V lookup: CDR1 SGHTA, CDR2 FQGNSA. The CDR3 DNA follows: TGTGCCAGCAGCTTAGGGACCAGGGATTACTCTGGAAACACCATATATTTT. Protein: CASSLGTRDYSGNTIYF. The variable domain in full, completed from reference TRBV7-2 and TRBJ1-3, reads GAGVSQSPSNKVTEKGKDVELRCDPISGHTALYWYRQSLGQGLEFLIYFQGNSAPDKSGLPSDRFSAERTGGSVSTLTIQRTQQEDSAVYLCASSLGTRDYSGNTIYFGEGSWLTVV.

This clone appeared once. The chain is built from TRBV14 and TRBJ1-2, with TRBD1 as a possible D gene (5 bases). Germline V gene lookup returns CDR1 SGHDN and CDR2 FVKESK. This CDR3 has 17 residues. V shed 0 bases and J shed 4 bases, with 18 bases lying between them. The DNA for the CDR3 is TGTGCCAGCAGCCAAGACCGGGACTGGAGAAGTAGCTATGGCTACACCTTC. Its protein product is CASSQDRDWRSSYGYTF. The variable domain in full, with the rest retrieved from reference TRBV14 and TRBJ1-2, is EAGVTQFPSHSVIEKGQTVTLRCDPISGHDNLYWYRRVMGKEIKFLLHFVKESKQDESGMPNNRFLAERTGGTYSTLKVQPAELEDSGVYFCASSQDRDWRSSYGYTFGSGTRLTVV.

This chain connects TRBV29-1 to TRBJ2-5; D is perhaps TRBD1 (6 bases). CDR3 length: 11 amino acids. The germline gives CDR1 SQVTM, CDR2 ANQGSEA. The V end lost 8 bases, the J end lost 5 bases, and 12 bases lay between the germline ends. The CDR3 coding sequence is TGCAGCATTGGACAGAAGGAGACCCAGTACTTC. Its translation is CSIGQKETQYF.

This chain joins TRBV30 and TRBJ2-7; maybe TRBD1 (6 bases). The CDR3 totals 13 residues. Trimming pared 5 bases from V and 2 bases from J, leaving 13 bases between. Germline CDR1 is GTSNPN and CDR2 is SVGIG (reference sequence). CDR3 amino acids: CAWGGPTPYEQYF. The CDR3 bases are TGTGCCTGGGGGGGCCCTACCCCCTACGAGCAGTACTTC.

This rearrangement joins TRBV18 to TRBJ1-3; no clear D gene. CDR3 length: 15 residues. Germline assignment: CDR1 KGHSH and CDR2 LQKENI. The germline V and J ends were trimmed by 2 bases and 1 base, with 9 bases remaining between them. CDR3 residues: CASSPGGDSGNTIYF. The DNA of the CDR3 is TGTGCCAGCTCACCAGGCGGAGATTCTGGAAACACCATATATTTT.

The genes are TRBV18 and TRBJ2-2; D remains ambiguous. The germline V gene has CDR1 KGHSH and CDR2 LQKENI. Trimming removed 2 bases at V and 0 bases at J, with 10 bases between. The CDR3 is made up of 16 amino acids. The CDR3 protein is CASSPGPKANTGELFF. CDR3 nucleotide sequence: TGTGCCAGCTCACCAGGGCCAAAGGCGAACACCGGGGAGCTGTTTTTT.

CDR3 sequence: CASSLGLGNTDTQYF. The CDR3, as DNA: TGTGCCAGCAGCTTGGGACTAGGGAACACAGATACGCAGTATTTT. The V and J genes are TRBV5-6 and TRBJ2-3; D may be TRBD2 (6 bases). The V end lost 0 bases, the J end lost 2 bases, and 10 bases lay between the germline ends. CDR3 size: 15 residues. Germline V gene lookup returns CDR1 SGHDT and CDR2 YYEEEE.

The chain combines TRBV9 with TRBJ2-7; TRBD1 matches 10 bases. V lost 2 bases, J lost 5 bases, and 4 bases stayed unmatched. The CDR3 contains 14 residues. Looked up from germline, CDR1 is SGDLS and CDR2 is YYNGEE. The CDR3 loop is CASSVRQGADEQYF. The CDR3 DNA reads TGTGCCAGCAGCGTCAGACAGGGGGCGGACGAGCAGTACTTC.

In regard to this clone: A read error may account for a junction end that differs from germline. V gene TRBV2 combines with J gene TRBJ1-6, with 9 bases that match TRBD1. The germline V gene has CDR1 SNHLY and CDR2 FYNNEI. The CDR3 totals 14 residues. CDR3 coding DNA: TGTGCCAGCAGTTGGACAGGGGTTAATCCACCCCTCCACTTT. Translated: CASSWTGVNPPLHF. The full variable domain, in which reference TRBV2 and TRBJ1-6 provide the parts outside the CDR3, is EPEVTQTPSHQVTQMGQEVILRCVPISNHLYFYWYRQILGQKVEFLVSFYNNEISEKSEIFDDQFSVERPDGSNFTLKIRSTKLEDSAMYFCASSWTGVNPPLHFGNGTRLTVT.

The chain recombines TRBV5-4 with TRBJ2-3, with TRBD1 identical over 7 bases. Germline V gene sequence: CDR1 SGHNT, CDR2 YYREEE (reference sequence). V was clipped by 5 bases and J by 2 bases; unmatched bases: 5. This CDR3 comprises 14 residues. This CDR3 reads CASRRDRYTDTQYF. The CDR3 DNA follows: TGTGCCAGCAGGAGGGACAGATACACAGATACGCAGTATTTT.

The count of this clone is one. The chain links TRBV7-2 to TRBJ1-2; D is unresolved. Trimming removed 0 bases at V and 2 bases at J, with 10 bases between. This CDR3 comprises 15 residues. Germline-derived CDR1 and CDR2 are SGHTA and FQGNSA. The CDR3 here is CASSLATRINYGYTF. The CDR3 DNA sequence: TGTGCCAGCAGCTTAGCGACTCGCATAAACTATGGCTACACCTTC.

V and J are TRBV2 and TRBJ1-3; 9 bases line up with TRBD1. V dropped 5 bases and J dropped 4; count of bases not matched to a gene: 6. The CDR3 runs 15 residues. The germline V gene has CDR1 SNHLY and CDR2 FYNNEI. The CDR3, as DNA: TGTGCCAGCAGTCCTCCTACAGGGGGCGGAAACACCATATATTTT. The encoded protein is CASSPPTGGGNTIYF.

This clone has a handful of counts. The chain uses TRBV4-1 and TRBJ1-2, with TRBD1 as a possible D gene (5 bases). V lost 0 bases to trimming and J lost 4 bases, with 6 bases between them. Germline CDR1 and CDR2: MGHRA and YSYEKL. CDR3 length equals 13 residues. The CDR3: CASSQEGLYGYTF. The CDR3 nucleotides are TGCGCCAGCAGCCAAGAGGGGCTCTATGGCTACACCTTC.

The chain recombines TRBV28 with TRBJ2-7; 10 bases fit TRBD2. With V trimmed by 6 bases and J by 3 bases, 8 bases remained unmatched. CDR1 is MDHEN and CDR2 is SYDVKM in the germline V gene. CDR3 length: 15 amino acids. The CDR3 reads CASSRGPSGSYEQYF. The CDR3 coding sequence is TGTGCCAGCAGCCGTGGTCCTAGCGGGAGCTACGAGCAGTACTTC.

This chain connects TRBV9 to TRBJ2-5; perhaps TRBD2 as D (5 bases). Germline CDR1 is SGDLS and CDR2 is YYNGEE. The CDR3 consists of 15 residues. Between the trimmed V and J ends, which lost 0 bases and 5 bases, there was a span of 14 bases. The CDR3 region has the DNA TGTGCCAGCAGCGTAGGGGCCCTCCCGGGGGAGACCCAGTACTTC. The encoded protein is CASSVGALPGETQYF.

This chain connects TRBV28 to TRBJ1-4, with a weak D call TRBD1 (6 bases). This CDR3 is built from 15 residues. The V end was cut by 3 bases, the J end by 0 bases, with 8 bases between. Germline V gene data show CDR1 as MDHEN and CDR2 as SYDVKM. The CDR3 region has the DNA TGTGCCAGCAGTTTGGACAGAGCAACTAATGAAAAACTGTTTTTT. Translation: CASSLDRATNEKLFF. Variable domain in full (rest from reference TRBV28 and TRBJ1-4): DVKVTQSSRYLVKRTGEKVFLECVQDMDHENMFWYRQDPGLGLRLIYFSYDVKMKEKGDIPEGYSVSREKKERFSLILESASTNQTSMYLCASSLDRATNEKLFFGSGTQLSVL.

V is TRBV28 and J is TRBJ1-4; 10 bases are shared with TRBD1. The length of the CDR3 is 17 residues. Trimming cost V 3 bases and J 3 bases; bases outside gene matches: 7. Germline lookup yields CDR1 MDHEN and CDR2 SYDVKM. The DNA for the CDR3 is TGTGCCAGCAGTTTTGCGGGACAGGGGTTCGCTAATGAAAAACTGTTTTTT. Translation: CASSFAGQGFANEKLFF.

The V and J genes are TRBV7-8 and TRBJ1-2; D perhaps matches TRBD1 (5 bases). With 1 base removed from V and 6 bases from J, the gap between germline ends came to 12 bases. CDR3 length: 14 residues. Germline CDR1 SGHVS, CDR2 FQNEAQ. The CDR3 nucleotides are TGTGCCAGCAGCTTAGTCAGGGCGGAGAATGGCTACACCTTC. This codes for CASSLVRAENGYTF.

The chain employs TRBV21-1 and TRBJ2-7; TRBD1, the table's D call, lacks a check against the DNA. TRBV21-1 corresponds to a pseudogene. CDR3 length: 15 amino acids. The CDR3 sequence: CASSKEQAGSYEQYF. CDR3 sequence (DNA): TGTGCCAGCAGCAAAGAGCAGGCTGGCTCCTACGAGCAGTACTTC.